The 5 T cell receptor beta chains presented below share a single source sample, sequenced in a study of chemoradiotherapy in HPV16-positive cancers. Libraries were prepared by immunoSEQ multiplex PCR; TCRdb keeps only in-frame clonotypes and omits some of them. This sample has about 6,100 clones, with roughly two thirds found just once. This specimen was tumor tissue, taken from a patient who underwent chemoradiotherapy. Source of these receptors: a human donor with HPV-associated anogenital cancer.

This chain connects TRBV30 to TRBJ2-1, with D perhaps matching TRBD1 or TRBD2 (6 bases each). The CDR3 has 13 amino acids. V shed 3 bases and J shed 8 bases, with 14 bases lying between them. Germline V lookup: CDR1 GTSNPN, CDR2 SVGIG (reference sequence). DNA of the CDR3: TGTGCCTGGAGCCTATCGGGGGCCTATGAGCAGTTCTTC. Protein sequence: CAWSLSGAYEQFF.

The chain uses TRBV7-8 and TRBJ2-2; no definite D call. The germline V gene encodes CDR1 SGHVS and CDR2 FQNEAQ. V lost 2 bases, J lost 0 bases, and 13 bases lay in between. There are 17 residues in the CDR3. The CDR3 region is CASSLRGNLPNTGELFF. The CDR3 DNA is TGTGCCAGCAGCTTAAGAGGCAACCTTCCGAACACCGGGGAGCTGTTTTTT.

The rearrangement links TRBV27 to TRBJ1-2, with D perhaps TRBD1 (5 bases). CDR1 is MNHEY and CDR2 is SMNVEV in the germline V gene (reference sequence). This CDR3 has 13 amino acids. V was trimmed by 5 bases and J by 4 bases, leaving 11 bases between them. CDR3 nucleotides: TGTGCCAGCAGTCCAGGGCAGGGCTATGGCTACACCTTC. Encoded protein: CASSPGQGYGYTF.

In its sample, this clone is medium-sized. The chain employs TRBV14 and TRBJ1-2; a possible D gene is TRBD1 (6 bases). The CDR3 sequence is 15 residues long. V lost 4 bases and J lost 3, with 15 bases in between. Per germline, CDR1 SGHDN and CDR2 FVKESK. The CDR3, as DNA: TGTGCCAGCAGCCCCACCGCAGGGGCAGACTATGGCTACACCTTC. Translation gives CASSPTAGADYGYTF.

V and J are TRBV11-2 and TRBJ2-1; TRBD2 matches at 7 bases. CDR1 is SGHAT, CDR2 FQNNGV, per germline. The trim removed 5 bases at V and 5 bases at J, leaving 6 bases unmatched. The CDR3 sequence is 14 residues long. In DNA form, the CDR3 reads TGTGCCAGCAGCCAGACTAGCAGAAACAATGAGCAGTTCTTC. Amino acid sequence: CASSQTSRNNEQFF.